The table lists the clone carrying this T cell receptor beta chain with many counts. Its antigen is unknown. Extraction of PBMCs used 9 to 10 ml of fresh peripheral blood. This entry is derived from a study of T cells in Graves' hyperthyroidism and ophthalmopathy. Amplification yielded TCR beta CDR3 regions, with RNA transcripts as the source. HTBI primers were the set used in a first-round RT-PCR of the TCR CDR3. TCRdb reprocessed the multiplex PCR reads via MiXCR and lists one record per CDR3 protein. In the table there are about 420,000 distinct CDR3 sequences, roughly an eighth of which are singletons. CDR3 length equals 14 residues. Germline CDR1 is MDHEN and CDR2 is SYDVKM. Trimming removed 5 bases from V and 5 bases from J; junction bases left unmatched: 6. Study-wide findings and caveats: By a 13 V-J model, ophthalmopathy was set apart from stable hyperthyroidism. Most expanded thyroid clonotypes above 0.001 also appeared in blood.

The chain uses TRBV28 and TRBJ2-7; 10 bases fit TRBD1. The TCR was taken from a woman aged 18-30 years with Graves' hyperthyroidism. Source material: blood. CDR3 sequence: CASSPRQGANEQYF. DNA for the CDR3: TGTGCCAGCAGTCCAAGACAGGGGGCGAACGAGCAGTACTTC. Looking up the rest from reference TRBV28 and TRBJ2-7 gives the full variable domain: DVKVTQSSRYLVKRTGEKVFLECVQDMDHENMFWYRQDPGLGLRLIYFSYDVKMKEKGDIPEGYSVSREKKERFSLILESASTNQTSMYLCASSPRQGANEQYFGPGTRLTVT.